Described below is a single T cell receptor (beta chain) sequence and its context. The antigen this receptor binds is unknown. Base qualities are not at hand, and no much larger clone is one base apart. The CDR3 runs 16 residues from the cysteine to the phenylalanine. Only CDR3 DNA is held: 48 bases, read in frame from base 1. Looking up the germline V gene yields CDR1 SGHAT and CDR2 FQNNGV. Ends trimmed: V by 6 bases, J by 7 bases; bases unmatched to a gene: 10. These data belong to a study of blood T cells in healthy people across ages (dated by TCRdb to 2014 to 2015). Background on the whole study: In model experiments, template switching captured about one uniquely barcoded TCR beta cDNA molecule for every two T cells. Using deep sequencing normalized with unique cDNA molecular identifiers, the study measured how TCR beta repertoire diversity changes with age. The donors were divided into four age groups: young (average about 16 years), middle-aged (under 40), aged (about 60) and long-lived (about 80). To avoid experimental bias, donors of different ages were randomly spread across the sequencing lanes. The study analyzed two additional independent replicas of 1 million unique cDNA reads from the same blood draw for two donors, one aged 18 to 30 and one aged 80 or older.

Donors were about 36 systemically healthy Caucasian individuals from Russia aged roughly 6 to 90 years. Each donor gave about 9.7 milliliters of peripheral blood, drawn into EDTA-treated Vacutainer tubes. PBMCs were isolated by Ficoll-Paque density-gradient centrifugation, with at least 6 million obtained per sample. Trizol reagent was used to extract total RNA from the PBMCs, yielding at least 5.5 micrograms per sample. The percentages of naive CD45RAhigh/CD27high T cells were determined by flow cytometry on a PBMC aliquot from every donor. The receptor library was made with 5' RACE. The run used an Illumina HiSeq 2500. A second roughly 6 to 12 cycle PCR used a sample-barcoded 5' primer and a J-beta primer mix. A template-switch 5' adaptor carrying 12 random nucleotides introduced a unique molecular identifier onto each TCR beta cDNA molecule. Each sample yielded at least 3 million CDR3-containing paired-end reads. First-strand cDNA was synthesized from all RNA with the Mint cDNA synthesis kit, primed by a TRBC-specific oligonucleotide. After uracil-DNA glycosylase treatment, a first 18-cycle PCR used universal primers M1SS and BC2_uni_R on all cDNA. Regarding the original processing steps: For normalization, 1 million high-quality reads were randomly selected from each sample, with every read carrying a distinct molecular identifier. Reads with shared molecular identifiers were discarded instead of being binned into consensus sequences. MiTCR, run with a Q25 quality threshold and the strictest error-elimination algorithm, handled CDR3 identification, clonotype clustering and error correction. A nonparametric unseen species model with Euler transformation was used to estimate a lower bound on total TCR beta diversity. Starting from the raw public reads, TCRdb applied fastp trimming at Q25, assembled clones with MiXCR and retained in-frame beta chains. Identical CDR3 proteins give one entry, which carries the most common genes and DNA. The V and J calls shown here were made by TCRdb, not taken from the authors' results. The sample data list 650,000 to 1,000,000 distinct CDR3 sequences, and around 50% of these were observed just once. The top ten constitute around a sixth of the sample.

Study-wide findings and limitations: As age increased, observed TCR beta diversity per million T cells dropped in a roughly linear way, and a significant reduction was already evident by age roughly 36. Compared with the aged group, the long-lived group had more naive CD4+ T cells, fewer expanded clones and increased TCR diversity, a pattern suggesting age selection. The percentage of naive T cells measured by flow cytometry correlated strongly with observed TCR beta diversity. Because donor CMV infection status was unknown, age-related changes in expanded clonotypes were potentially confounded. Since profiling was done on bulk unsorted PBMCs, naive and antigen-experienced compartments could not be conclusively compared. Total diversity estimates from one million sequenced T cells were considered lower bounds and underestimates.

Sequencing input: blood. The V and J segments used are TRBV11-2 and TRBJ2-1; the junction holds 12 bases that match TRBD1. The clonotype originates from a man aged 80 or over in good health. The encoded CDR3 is CASSPPGQGARNEQFF. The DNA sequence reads TGTGCCAGCAGTCCTCCGGGACAGGGGGCGCGAAATGAGCAGTTCTTC.